The present T cell receptor beta chain was sequenced within a study of OX40 agonist ivuxolimab in advanced cancers. For the study at large: Antecedent anti-PD-1, anti-PD-L1 or anti-CTLA-4 therapy was permissible, with under 50% having received some.

With regard to this clone: What it recognizes is unknown.

Enrollment shut out patients with autoimmune disease history or systemic immunosuppression. Trimming removed 3 bases at V and 3 bases at J, with 24 bases between. Per germline, CDR1 KGHSH and CDR2 LQKENI. The CDR3 contains 18 residues. Study-level points and caveats: Clonal expansion was seen in CD4+ and CD8+ blood T cells by week 6 at 0.1 to 3.0 mg/kg.

Produced via immunoSEQ multiplex PCR; TCRdb's table is partial and in-frame only. The sample yields 36,000 or so clones, 88% seen once. This receptor was taken from an adult with an advanced solid tumor such as melanoma, head and neck, liver or kidney cancer. The sample consisted of CD4+ or CD8+ T cells sorted from blood, taken in a trial of the OX40 agonist ivuxolimab. This chain connects TRBV18 to TRBJ2-7; TRBD1 is a possible D gene (7 bases). The DNA of the CDR3 is TGTGCCAGCTCACCTTTGGGACAGTCGGGAGCCGCCTACTACGAGCAGTACTTC. This gives the protein CASSPLGQSGAAYYEQYF.